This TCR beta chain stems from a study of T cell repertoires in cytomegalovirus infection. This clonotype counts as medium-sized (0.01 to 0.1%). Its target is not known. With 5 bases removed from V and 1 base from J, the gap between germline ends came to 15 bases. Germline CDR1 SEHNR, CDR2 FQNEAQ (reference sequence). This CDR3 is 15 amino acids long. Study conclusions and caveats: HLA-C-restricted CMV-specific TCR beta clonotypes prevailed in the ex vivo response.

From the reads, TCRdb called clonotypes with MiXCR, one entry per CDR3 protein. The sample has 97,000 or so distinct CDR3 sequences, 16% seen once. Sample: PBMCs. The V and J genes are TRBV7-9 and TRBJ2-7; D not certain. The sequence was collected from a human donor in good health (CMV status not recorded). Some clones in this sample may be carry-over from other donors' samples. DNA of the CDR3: TGTGCCAGCAGCCGCCTTGGGGATCGGTCCTACGAGCAGTACTTC. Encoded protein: CASSRLGDRSYEQYF.